This T cell receptor (beta chain) appears in the sequencing data of a study of blood T cell repertoires in COVID-19. Study background: Samples representing acute and convalescent COVID-19 were sourced from the United States, Italy and Spain. Sample material is recorded as cDNA or gDNA derived from T cells, B-cell-depleted T cells, or PBMCs.

The Seattle patients, enrolled during active infection, were followed longitudinally. Study processing details: Amplification of reference gene primers provided the estimated nucleated cell counts. Sequencing was performed with immunoSEQ multiplex PCR; in TCRdb, only in-frame clones are kept and a portion is missing. For V, J and clone size, that table is used; D and trimming come from the DNA. This table holds approximately 36,000 clones, approximately 80% found once. Specimen: peripheral blood. The TCR originated in a man aged 55 to 70 with COVID-19, enrolled during active disease.

The CDR3 reads CASSLASGGLNSPLHF. CDR3 nucleotide sequence: TGTGCCAGCAGCTTAGCGAGCGGGGGGCTGAATTCACCCCTCCACTTT. The chain is built from TRBV7-2 and TRBJ1-6; D might be TRBD1 (6 bases). The CDR3 extends over 16 amino acids. Germline V gene lookup returns CDR1 SGHTA and CDR2 FQGNSA. Between the trimmed V and J ends, which lost 0 bases and 7 bases, there was a span of 13 bases.